This TCR beta chain was documented in a study of shared clonotypes between healthy human individuals. The germline CDR1 and CDR2 sequences are MNHEY and SVGAGI. The V and J ends lost 4 bases and 4 bases, in that order; junction bases with no gene match: 9. The CDR3 has 16 residues. The protocol was immunoSEQ multiplex PCR, while the TCRdb copy is restricted to in-frame clones and leaves out a portion. The data contain about 2 million clones, 85% to 95% of them singletons. Study outcomes and limitations: Deeper or shallower sequencing was expected to change how clonotypes are shared among donors. Larger richness was generally estimated for naive than memory subsets. Clonotypes shared by all four donors outscored non-shared clonotypes in generation probability. Blood alone was sampled, and tissue repertoires likely differ.

A note on this clone: The antigen remains unidentified.

Input material: naive CD4+ T cells sorted from blood. Stated subset: CD45RA+ positively selected. The chain uses TRBV6-5 and TRBJ2-7; the match to TRBD1 covers 11 bases. The clonotype originates from a man aged 18 to 29 in good health. The CDR3 protein is CASSLNGGQGAYEQYF. The CDR3 DNA reads as TGTGCCAGCAGTTTGAATGGAGGACAGGGGGCTTACGAGCAGTACTTC.